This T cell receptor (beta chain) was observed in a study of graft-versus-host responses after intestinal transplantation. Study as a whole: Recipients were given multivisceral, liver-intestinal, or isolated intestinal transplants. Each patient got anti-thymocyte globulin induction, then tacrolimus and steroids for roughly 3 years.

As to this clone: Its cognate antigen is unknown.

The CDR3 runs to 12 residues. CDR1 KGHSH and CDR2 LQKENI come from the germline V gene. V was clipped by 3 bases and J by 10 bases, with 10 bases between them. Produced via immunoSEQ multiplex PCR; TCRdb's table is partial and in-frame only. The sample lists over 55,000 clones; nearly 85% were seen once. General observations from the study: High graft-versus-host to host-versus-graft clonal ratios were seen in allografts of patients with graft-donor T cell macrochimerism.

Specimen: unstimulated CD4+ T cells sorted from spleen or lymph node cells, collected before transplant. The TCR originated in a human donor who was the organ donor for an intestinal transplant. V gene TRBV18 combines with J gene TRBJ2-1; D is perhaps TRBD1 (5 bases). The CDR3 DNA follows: TGTGCCAGCTCACCCCAGGGCCCCGAGCAGTTCTTC. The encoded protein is CASSPQGPEQFF. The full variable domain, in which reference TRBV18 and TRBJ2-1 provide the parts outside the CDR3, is NAGVMQNPRHLVRRRGQEARLRCSPMKGHSHVYWYRQLPEEGLKFMVYLQKENIIDESGMPKERFSAEFPKEGPSILRIQQVVRGDSAAYFCASSPQGPEQFFGPGTRLTVL.